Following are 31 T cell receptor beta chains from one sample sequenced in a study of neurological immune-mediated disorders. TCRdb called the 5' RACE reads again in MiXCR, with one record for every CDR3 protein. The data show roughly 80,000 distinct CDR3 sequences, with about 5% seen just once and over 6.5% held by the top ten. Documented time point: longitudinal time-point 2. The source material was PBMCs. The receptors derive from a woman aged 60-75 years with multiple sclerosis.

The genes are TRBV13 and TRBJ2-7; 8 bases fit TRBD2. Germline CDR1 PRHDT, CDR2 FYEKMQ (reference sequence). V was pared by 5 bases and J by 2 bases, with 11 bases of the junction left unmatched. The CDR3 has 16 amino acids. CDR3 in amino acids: CASSLPRGGRAYEQYF. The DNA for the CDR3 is TGTGCCAGCAGCCTTCCTCGGGGGGGCCGGGCCTACGAGCAGTACTTC.

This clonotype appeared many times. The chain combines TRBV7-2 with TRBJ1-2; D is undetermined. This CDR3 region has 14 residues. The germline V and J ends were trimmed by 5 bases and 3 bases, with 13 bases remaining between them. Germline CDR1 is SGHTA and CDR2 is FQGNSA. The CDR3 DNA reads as TGTGCCAGCAGCGAAAAGGGTTGGGACTATGGCTACACCTTC. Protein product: CASSEKGWDYGYTF.

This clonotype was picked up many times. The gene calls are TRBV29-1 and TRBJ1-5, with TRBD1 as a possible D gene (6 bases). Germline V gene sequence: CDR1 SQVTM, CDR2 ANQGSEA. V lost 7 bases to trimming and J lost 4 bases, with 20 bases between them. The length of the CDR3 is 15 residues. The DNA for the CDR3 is TGCAGCGCCACGCTGGATGACAGGTCGAATCAGCCCCAGCATTTT. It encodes CSATLDDRSNQPQHF.

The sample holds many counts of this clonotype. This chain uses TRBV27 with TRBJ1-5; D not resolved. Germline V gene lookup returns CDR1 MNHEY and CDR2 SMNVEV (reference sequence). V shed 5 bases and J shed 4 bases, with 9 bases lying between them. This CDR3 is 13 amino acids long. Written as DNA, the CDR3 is TGTGCCAGCAGTGACGGCAGAAATCAGCCCCAGCATTTT. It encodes CASSDGRNQPQHF.

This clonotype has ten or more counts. CDR3 loop: CSACLAGENTQYF. CDR3 sequence (DNA): TGCAGTGCTTGTCTAGCGGGGGAGAATACGCAGTATTTT. The chain joins TRBV20-1 to TRBJ2-3, with TRBD2 identical over 10 bases. The length of the CDR3 is 13 residues. Germline loops: CDR1 DFQATT, CDR2 SNEGSKA (reference sequence). V lost 5 bases and J lost 7; bases outside the gene matches: 6.

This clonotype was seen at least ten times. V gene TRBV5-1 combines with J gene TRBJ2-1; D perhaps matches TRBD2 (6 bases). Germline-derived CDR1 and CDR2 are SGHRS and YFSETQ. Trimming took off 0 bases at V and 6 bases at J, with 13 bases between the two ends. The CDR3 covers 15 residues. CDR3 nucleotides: TGCGCCAGCAGCTTGGAGGGAGGAAGAGGCAATGAGCAGTTCTTC. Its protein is CASSLEGGRGNEQFF.

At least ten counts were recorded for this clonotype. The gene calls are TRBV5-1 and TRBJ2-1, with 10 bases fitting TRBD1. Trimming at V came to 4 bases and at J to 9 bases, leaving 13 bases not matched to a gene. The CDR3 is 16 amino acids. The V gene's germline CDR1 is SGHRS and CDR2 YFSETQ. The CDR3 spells CASSPLLPGQGSEQFF. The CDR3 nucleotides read TGCGCCAGCAGCCCCCTCCTCCCGGGACAGGGGAGTGAGCAGTTCTTC.

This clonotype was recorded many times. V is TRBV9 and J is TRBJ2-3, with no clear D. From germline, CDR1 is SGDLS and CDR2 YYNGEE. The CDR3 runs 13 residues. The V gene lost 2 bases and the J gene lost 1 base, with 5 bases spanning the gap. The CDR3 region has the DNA TGTGCCAGCAGCGTCCAAGGCACAGATACGCAGTATTTT. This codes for CASSVQGTDTQYF.

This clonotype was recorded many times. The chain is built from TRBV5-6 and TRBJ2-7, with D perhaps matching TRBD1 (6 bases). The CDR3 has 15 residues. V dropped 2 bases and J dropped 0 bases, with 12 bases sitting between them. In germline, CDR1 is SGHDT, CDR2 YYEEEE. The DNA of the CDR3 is TGTGCCAGCAGCTTTGGGCAGGGGTTCTCCTACGAGCAGTACTTC. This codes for CASSFGQGFSYEQYF.

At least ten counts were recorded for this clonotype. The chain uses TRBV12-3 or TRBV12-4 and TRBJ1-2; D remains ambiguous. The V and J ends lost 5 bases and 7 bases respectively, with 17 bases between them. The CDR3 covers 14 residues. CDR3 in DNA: TGTGCCAGCAGTCCTGCGACACCCTTCCGTGGCTACACCTTC. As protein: CASSPATPFRGYTF.

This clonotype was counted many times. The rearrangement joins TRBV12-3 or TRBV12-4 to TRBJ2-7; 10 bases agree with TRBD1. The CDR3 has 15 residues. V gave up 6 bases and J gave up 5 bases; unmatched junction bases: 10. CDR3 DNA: TGTGCCAGCAGCCCTGGCTGGACAGGGGGAGACGAGCAGTACTTC. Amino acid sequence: CASSPGWTGGDEQYF.

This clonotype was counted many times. The CDR3 is CAWAPVPLHF. CDR3 nucleotides: TGTGCCTGGGCCCCGGTACCCCTCCACTTT. The chain couples TRBV30 to TRBJ1-6; D is ambiguous. The germline gives CDR1 GTSNPN, CDR2 SVGIG (reference sequence). V dropped 5 bases and J dropped 12 bases, with 8 bases sitting between them. CDR3 length: 10 residues.

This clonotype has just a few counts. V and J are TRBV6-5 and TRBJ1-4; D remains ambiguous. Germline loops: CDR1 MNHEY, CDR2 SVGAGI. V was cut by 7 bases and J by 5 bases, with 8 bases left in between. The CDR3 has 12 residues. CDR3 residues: CASTSRNEKLFF. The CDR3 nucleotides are TGTGCCAGCACCTCCCGCAATGAAAAACTGTTTTTT.

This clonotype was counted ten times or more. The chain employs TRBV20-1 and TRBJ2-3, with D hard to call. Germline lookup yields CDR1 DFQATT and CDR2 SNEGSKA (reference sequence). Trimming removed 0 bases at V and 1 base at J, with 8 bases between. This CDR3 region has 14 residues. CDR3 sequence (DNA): TGCAGTGCTAGAGATCGTATTGGCACAGATACGCAGTATTTT. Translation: CSARDRIGTDTQYF.

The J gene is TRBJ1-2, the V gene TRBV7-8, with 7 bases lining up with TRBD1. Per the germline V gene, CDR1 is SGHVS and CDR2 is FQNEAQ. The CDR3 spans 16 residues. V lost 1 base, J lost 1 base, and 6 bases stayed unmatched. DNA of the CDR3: TGTGCCAGCAGCTTAGTGGGGACAGATTTTAACTATGGCTACACCTTC. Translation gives CASSLVGTDFNYGYTF.

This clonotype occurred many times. The CDR3 DNA sequence: TGTGCCAGCAGCCAAGGAGTCCAGCCCCAGCATTTT. As protein: CASSQGVQPQHF. V usage is TRBV4-2 and J usage is TRBJ1-5, with D unresolved. This CDR3 contains 12 residues. The V end lost 1 base, the J end lost 7 bases, and 5 bases lay between the germline ends. Per the germline V gene, CDR1 is LGHNA and CDR2 is YNFKEQ.

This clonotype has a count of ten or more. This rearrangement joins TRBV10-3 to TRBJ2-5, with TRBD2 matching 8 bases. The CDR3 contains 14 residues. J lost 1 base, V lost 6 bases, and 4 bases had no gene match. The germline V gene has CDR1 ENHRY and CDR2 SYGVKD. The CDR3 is CAIRAGGPQETQYF. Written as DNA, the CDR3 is TGTGCCATCAGGGCGGGGGGCCCCCAAGAGACCCAGTACTTC.

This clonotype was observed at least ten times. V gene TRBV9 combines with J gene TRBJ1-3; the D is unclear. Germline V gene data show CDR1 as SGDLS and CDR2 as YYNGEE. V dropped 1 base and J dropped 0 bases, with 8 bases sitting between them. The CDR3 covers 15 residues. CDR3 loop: CASSVSGISGNTIYF. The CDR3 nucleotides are TGTGCCAGCAGCGTATCTGGCATCTCTGGAAACACCATATATTTT.

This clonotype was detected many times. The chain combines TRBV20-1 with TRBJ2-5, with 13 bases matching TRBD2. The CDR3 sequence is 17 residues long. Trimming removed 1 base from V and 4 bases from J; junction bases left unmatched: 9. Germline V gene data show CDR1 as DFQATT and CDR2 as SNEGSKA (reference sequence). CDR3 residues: CSARALAGGPDGETQYF. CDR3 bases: TGCAGTGCTAGAGCACTAGCGGGGGGGCCTGATGGAGAGACCCAGTACTTC.

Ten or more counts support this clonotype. The CDR3 sequence is CASSFSRDSYGYTF. CDR3 in DNA: TGTGCCAGCAGCTTTTCCCGGGACAGCTATGGCTACACCTTC. The gene calls are TRBV11-2 and TRBJ1-2; TRBD1 agrees at 7 bases. CDR1 SGHAT and CDR2 FQNNGV come from the germline V gene. The V segment lost 3 bases and the J segment 4 bases; nucleotides outside the gene matches: 5. This CDR3 region has 14 residues.

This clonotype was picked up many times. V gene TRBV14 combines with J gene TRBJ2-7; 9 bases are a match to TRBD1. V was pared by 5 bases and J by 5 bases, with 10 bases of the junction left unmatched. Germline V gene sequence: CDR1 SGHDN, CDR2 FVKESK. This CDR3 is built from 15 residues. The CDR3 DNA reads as TGTGCCAGCAGCTACGCCGGGACAGGGATCCACGAGCAGTACTTC. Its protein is CASSYAGTGIHEQYF.

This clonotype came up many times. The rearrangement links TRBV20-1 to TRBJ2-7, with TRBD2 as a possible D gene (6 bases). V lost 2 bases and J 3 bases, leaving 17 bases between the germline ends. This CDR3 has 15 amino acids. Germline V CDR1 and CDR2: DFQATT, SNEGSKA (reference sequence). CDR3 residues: CSARIPRGKNYEQYF. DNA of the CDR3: TGCAGTGCTAGAATTCCTCGCGGGAAGAACTACGAGCAGTACTTC.

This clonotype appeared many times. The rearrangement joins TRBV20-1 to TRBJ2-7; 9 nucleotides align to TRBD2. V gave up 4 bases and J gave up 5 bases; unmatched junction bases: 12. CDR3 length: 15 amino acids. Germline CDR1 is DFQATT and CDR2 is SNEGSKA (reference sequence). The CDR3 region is CSAKPGLAGSHEQYF. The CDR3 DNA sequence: TGCAGTGCTAAGCCAGGCCTAGCGGGGTCCCACGAGCAGTACTTC.

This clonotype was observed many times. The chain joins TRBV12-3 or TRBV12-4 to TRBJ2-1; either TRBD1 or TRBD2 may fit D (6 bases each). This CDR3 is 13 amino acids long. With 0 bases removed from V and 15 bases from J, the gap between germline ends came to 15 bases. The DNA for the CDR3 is TGTGCCAGCAGTTTAGCGGGTTTGGGGGGCTGGTTCTTC. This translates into CASSLAGLGGWFF.

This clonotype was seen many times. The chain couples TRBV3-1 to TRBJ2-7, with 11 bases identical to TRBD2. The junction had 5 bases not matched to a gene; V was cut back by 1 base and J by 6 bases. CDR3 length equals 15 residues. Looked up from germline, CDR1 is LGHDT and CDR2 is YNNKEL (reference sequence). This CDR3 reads CASSQGLAGLVEQYF. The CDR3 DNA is TGTGCCAGCAGCCAAGGACTAGCGGGGTTGGTCGAGCAGTACTTC.

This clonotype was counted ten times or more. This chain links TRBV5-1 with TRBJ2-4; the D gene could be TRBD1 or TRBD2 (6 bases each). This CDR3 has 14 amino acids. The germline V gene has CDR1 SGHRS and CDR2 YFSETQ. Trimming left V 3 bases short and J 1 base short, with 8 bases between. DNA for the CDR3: TGCGCCAGCAGCTCGGGGGCTGCCAAAAACATTCAGTACTTC. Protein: CASSSGAAKNIQYF.

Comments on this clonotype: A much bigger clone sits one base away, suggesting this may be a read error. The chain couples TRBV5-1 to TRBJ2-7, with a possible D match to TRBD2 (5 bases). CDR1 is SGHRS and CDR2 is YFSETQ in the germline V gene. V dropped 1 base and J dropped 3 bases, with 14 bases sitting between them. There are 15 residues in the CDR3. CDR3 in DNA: TGCGCCAGCAGCTTGTCCGGGATAGGGTTCTACGAGCAGTACTTC. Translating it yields CASSLSGIGFYEQYF.

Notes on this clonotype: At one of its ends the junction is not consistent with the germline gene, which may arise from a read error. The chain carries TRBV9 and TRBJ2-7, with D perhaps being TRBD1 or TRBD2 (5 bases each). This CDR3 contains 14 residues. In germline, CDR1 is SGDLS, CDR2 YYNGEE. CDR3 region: CASSVGTVNRDEHF. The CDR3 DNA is TGTGCCAGCAGCGTAGGGACCGTAAATAGGGACGAGCACTTC.

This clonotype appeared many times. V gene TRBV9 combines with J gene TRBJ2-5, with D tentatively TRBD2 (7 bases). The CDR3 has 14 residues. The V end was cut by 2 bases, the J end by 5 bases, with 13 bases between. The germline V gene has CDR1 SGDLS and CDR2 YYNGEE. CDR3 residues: CASSVTGRGETQYF. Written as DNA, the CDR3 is TGTGCCAGCAGCGTTACAGGGAGGGGGGAGACCCAGTACTTC.

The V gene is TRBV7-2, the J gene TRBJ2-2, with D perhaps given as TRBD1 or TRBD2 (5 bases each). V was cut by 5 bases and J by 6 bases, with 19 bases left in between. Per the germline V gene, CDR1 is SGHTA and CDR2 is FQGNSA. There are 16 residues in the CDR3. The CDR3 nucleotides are TGTGCCAGCAGCCACACCTCCGGGACCTATTCCGGGGAGCTGTTTTTT. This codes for CASSHTSGTYSGELFF.

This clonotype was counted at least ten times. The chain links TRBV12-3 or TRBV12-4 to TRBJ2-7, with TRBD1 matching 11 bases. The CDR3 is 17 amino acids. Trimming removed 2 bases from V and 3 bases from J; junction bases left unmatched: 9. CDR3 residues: CASSLSKGGTGGYEQYF. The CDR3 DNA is TGTGCCAGCAGTTTATCAAAAGGGGGGACAGGGGGCTACGAGCAGTACTTC.